This T cell receptor beta chain stems from a study of shared clonotypes between healthy human individuals. Whole-study results and caveats: Genetic and exposure-history diversity was limited by the small donor number.

To note about this clone: No antigen is known for it. Other nucleotide sequences from this sample produce the same CDR3.

Germline V gene lookup returns CDR1 MDHEN and CDR2 SYDVKM. The V and J ends lost 5 bases and 2 bases, in that order; junction bases with no gene match: 7. The CDR3 is 15 amino acids. TCRdb keeps only in-frame clones here, not all; method: immunoSEQ multiplex PCR. The sample has about 2.3 million clones, over 85% seen once. The sequencing input was naive CD4+ T cells from PBMCs. Subset indicated: CD45RA+ positively selected. The TCR sequence derives from a man between 18 and 35 years old in good health. Some clones in this sample may be carry-over from other donors' samples. The chain links TRBV28 to TRBJ2-7; 9 bases are shared with TRBD1. CDR3 loop: CASSVPGQGTYEQYF. In DNA, the CDR3 is TGTGCCAGCAGTGTTCCGGGACAGGGTACCTACGAGCAGTACTTC.